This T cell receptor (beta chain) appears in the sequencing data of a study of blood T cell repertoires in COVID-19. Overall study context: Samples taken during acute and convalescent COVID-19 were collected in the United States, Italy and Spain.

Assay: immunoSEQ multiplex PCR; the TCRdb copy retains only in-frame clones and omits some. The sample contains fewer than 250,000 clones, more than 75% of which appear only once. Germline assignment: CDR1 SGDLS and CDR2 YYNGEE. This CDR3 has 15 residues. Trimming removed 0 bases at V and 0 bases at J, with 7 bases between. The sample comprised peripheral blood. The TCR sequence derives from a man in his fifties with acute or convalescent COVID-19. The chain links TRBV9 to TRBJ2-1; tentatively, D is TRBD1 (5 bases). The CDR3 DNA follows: TGTGCCAGCAGCGTAGCGGACAACTCCTACAATGAGCAGTTCTTC. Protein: CASSVADNSYNEQFF. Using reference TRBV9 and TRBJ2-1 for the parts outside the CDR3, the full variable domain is DSGVTQTPKHLITATGQRVTLRCSPRSGDLSVYWYQQSLDQGLQFLIQYYNGEERAKGNILERFSAQQFPDLHSELNLSSLELGDSALYFCASSVADNSYNEQFFGPGTRLTVL.